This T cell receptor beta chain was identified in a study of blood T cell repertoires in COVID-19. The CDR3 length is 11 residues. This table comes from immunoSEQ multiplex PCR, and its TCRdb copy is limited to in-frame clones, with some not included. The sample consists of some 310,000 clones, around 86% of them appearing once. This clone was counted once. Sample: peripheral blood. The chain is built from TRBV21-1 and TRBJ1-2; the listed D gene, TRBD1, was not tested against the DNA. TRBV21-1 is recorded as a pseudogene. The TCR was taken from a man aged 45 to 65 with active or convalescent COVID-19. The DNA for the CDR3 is TGTGCCGTCCCCCCCCTTGCAGGGTGCACCTTC. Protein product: CAVPPLAGCTF.